The text below deals with one TCR beta chain. What it recognizes is unknown. This specimen belongs to a study of OX40 agonist ivuxolimab in advanced cancers. Study summary: Partial responses occurred in Three dose-escalation patients, one with hepatocellular carcinoma and two with cutaneous melanoma. Findings of the study overall: At doses 0.1 to 3.0 mg/kg, CD4+ and CD8+ clones expanded.

CDR1 is KGHSH, CDR2 LQKENI, per germline. V dropped 7 bases and J dropped 4 bases, with 17 bases sitting between them. This CDR3 contains 15 residues. Here immunoSEQ multiplex PCR was the method, and the copy in TCRdb shows in-frame clones only, minus some. The table lists some 59,000 clones, around 84% of them singletons. The specimen comprised CD4+ or CD8+ T cells sorted from blood, sampled in a trial of the OX40 agonist ivuxolimab. This receptor was obtained from an adult with an advanced solid tumor such as melanoma, head and neck, liver or kidney cancer. The chain combines TRBV18 with TRBJ1-3; D may be TRBD1 (5 bases). Written as DNA, the CDR3 is TGTGCCAGCTTCCCCGTTCAGGGTGGCGGAAACACCATATATTTT. It specifies CASFPVQGGGNTIYF.